The text below deals with one T cell receptor (beta chain). The entry originates in a study of blood T cell repertoires in COVID-19. With V trimmed by 4 bases and J by 2 bases, 7 bases remained unmatched. This CDR3 has 15 amino acids. Germline CDR1 and CDR2: SEHNR and FQNEAQ (reference sequence). Repertoires were generated with immunoSEQ multiplex PCR, while TCRdb's copy carries only in-frame clones and drops some. There are about 300,000 clones in the sample; roughly 86% occur only once, and around 1.7% lies in the top ten. This rearrangement joins TRBV7-9 to TRBJ2-7, with 8 positions matching TRBD1. Sequencing used peripheral blood. The receptor's source is a woman in her fifties or sixties with acute or convalescent COVID-19. In DNA form, the CDR3 reads TGTGCCAGCAGCTCTCAGGGGGCCCCAGCCTACGAGCAGTACTTC. Protein: CASSSQGAPAYEQYF.